One and the same sample provided the 27 T cell receptor beta chains below, sequenced in a study of T-cell reconstitution after alpha-beta-depleted transplantation in children. Unique molecular identifiers featured in how the TCRbeta library was prepared. TCRdb recomputed calls from the PCR reads with MiXCR, one row per CDR3 protein. The sample lists 330,000 or so distinct CDR3 sequences, around 10% occurring once. The input for sequencing was PBMCs, taken before TCRalphabeta/CD19-depleted stem cell transplant. The receptors originated from a boy younger than two with acute myeloid leukemia, due to receive a stem cell transplant.

The chain joins TRBV7-9 to TRBJ2-1, with 9 bases that match TRBD1. Trimming at V came to 5 bases and at J to 8 bases, leaving 16 bases not matched to a gene. In germline, CDR1 is SEHNR, CDR2 FQNEAQ (reference sequence). The CDR3 is made up of 17 amino acids. Written as DNA, the CDR3 is TGTGCCAGCAGCCCAGTGGGGACAGGGCCAGCTCTCGATGAGCAGTTCTTC. Translation gives CASSPVGTGPALDEQFF.

This clonotype was observed many times. The chain recombines TRBV5-1 with TRBJ1-1; no clear D gene. Deletions cut 1 base from V and 3 bases from J, with 19 bases between. CDR3 length: 17 residues. From germline, CDR1 is SGHRS and CDR2 YFSETQ. DNA of the CDR3: TGCGCCAGCAGCTTGACCTTTTCTAGGGCTTCTTACACTGAAGCTTTCTTT. Protein product: CASSLTFSRASYTEAFF.

This clonotype was recorded at least ten times. The chain employs TRBV7-8 and TRBJ2-7; possibly TRBD2 for D (5 bases). V lost 1 base to trimming and J lost 2 bases, with 12 bases between them. Germline V CDR1 and CDR2: SGHVS, FQNEAQ. The CDR3 consists of 15 residues. CDR3 in amino acids: CASSLGGHPTYEQYF. Here the CDR3 DNA reads TGTGCCAGCAGCTTAGGAGGGCACCCCACCTACGAGCAGTACTTC.

Notes on this clonotype: At one of its ends the junction is not consistent with the germline gene, which may arise from a read error. V and J are TRBV20-1 and TRBJ1-2; D gene ambiguous. This CDR3 has 9 residues. Germline lookup yields CDR1 DFQATT and CDR2 SNEGSKA (reference sequence). In nucleotides, the CDR3 is TGCAGTGCCGTATATGGCTACCCCTTC. This translates into CSAVYGYPF.

The chain has TRBV7-9 and TRBJ1-5; TRBD1 might be the D (6 bases). CDR3 length equals 16 residues. Trimming removed 1 base at V and 0 bases at J, with 10 bases between. In germline, CDR1 is SEHNR, CDR2 FQNEAQ (reference sequence). As DNA, the CDR3 is TGTGCCAGCAGCTTAGGAACAGGGAGTAGCAATCAGCCCCAGCATTTT. Its translation: CASSLGTGSSNQPQHF.

The V and J genes are TRBV10-3 and TRBJ2-7, with D perhaps TRBD2 (5 bases). Deletions cut 8 bases from V and 3 bases from J, with 14 bases between. The V gene's germline CDR1 is ENHRY and CDR2 SYGVKD. The CDR3 consists of 13 residues. CDR3 sequence: CAISDGESYEQYF. As DNA, the CDR3 is TGTGCCATCTCCGACGGGGAAAGCTACGAGCAGTACTTC.

To note about this clonotype: Given a much more abundant clone one base away, this may be a read error. The genes are TRBV12-3 or TRBV12-4 and TRBJ2-2; D is ambiguous. The CDR3 contains 12 residues. V gave up 6 bases and J gave up 4 bases, with 6 bases separating them. This CDR3 reads CASRRTTGELFF. DNA of the CDR3: TGTGCCAGCAGAAGAACCACCGGGGAGCTGTTTTTT.

Concerning this clonotype itself: The junction and the germline gene differ at one end; a read error may be behind it. The gene calls are TRBV18 and TRBJ2-5; D remains unclear. This CDR3 contains 12 residues. Germline CDR1 is KGHSH and CDR2 is LQKENI. This CDR3 reads CTSSPFKETQYF. CDR3 coding DNA: TGTACCAGCTCACCATTTAAAGAGACCCAGTACTTC.

This clonotype was counted between two and nine times. The V and J genes are TRBV6-1 and TRBJ2-1; TRBD2 agrees at 11 bases. J was trimmed by 3 bases and V by 4 bases; bases with no gene match: 8. The CDR3 is 17 residues long. Germline CDR1 reads MNHNS; CDR2 reads SASEGT. CDR3 protein: CASSARLAGSLYNEQFF. CDR3 sequence (DNA): TGTGCCAGCAGTGCCCGACTAGCGGGATCCCTCTACAATGAGCAGTTCTTC.

V gene TRBV27 combines with J gene TRBJ2-5; 8 bases match TRBD2. Germline V CDR1 and CDR2: MNHEY, SMNVEV (reference sequence). The CDR3 loop spans 14 amino acids. J was trimmed by 7 bases and V by 2 bases; bases with no gene match: 6. The CDR3 loop is CASSLRGGPGTQYF. For the CDR3, the DNA is TGTGCCAGCAGTTTACGGGGGGGCCCGGGGACCCAGTACTTC.

V usage is TRBV30 and J usage is TRBJ1-3; D perhaps matches TRBD1 (6 bases). V was shortened by 0 bases and J by 2 bases, with 8 bases between the two germline ends. This CDR3 region has 14 residues. Germline CDR1 GTSNPN, CDR2 SVGIG (reference sequence). CDR3 bases: TGTGCCTGGAGTGTAGGGGGGACTGGAAACACCATATATTTT. This translates into CAWSVGGTGNTIYF. Supplemented by reference TRBV30 and TRBJ1-3, the full variable domain reads SQTIHQWPATLVQPVGSPLSLECTVEGTSNPNLYWYRQAAGRGLQLLFYSVGIGQISSEVPQNLSASRPQDRQFILSSKKLLLSDSGFYLCAWSVGGTGNTIYFGEGSWLTVV.

This clonotype was seen at least ten times. The gene calls are TRBV20-1 and TRBJ2-7; the match to TRBD2 covers 13 bases. This CDR3 has 15 residues. V trimming: 6 bases; J trimming: 1 base; junction bases outside the gene matches: 6. Looked up from germline, CDR1 is DFQATT and CDR2 is SNEGSKA (reference sequence). The CDR3 spells CSADGTSGESYEQYF. In DNA, the CDR3 is TGCAGTGCCGACGGGACTAGCGGGGAGTCCTACGAGCAGTACTTC.

Only a few counts were recorded for this clonotype. J is TRBJ2-1 and V is TRBV7-3; TRBD2 matches 8 bases. Germline CDR1 SGHTA, CDR2 FQGTGA. The CDR3 contains 15 residues. The J segment lost 6 bases and the V segment lost 1 base, leaving 5 bases of the junction unmatched. Here the CDR3 DNA reads TGTGCCAGCAGCTTAAGCGGGACTAGTCGCAATGAGCAGTTCTTC. It codes for CASSLSGTSRNEQFF.

This clonotype occurred many times. The chain recombines TRBV5-1 with TRBJ2-2; 8 bases match TRBD1. The CDR3 spans 15 residues. V lost 4 bases to trimming and J lost 5 bases; unmatched junction nucleotides: 7. Germline CDR1 is SGHRS and CDR2 is YFSETQ. The CDR3 nucleotides read TGCGCCAGCAGCCCAGGACAGGGTCGAACCGGGGAGCTGTTTTTT. Translation gives CASSPGQGRTGELFF. Using reference TRBV5-1 and TRBJ2-2 for the parts outside the CDR3, the full variable domain is KAGVTQTPRYLIKTRGQQVTLSCSPISGHRSVSWYQQTPGQGLQFLFEYFSETQRNKGNFPGRFSGRQFSNSRSEMNVSTLELGDSALYLCASSPGQGRTGELFFGEGSRLTVL.

This clonotype was detected ten times or more. The V gene is TRBV28, the J gene TRBJ1-5; 8 bases agree with TRBD1. The ends lost 3 bases at V and 4 bases at J; junction bases unmatched: 8. Germline V gene lookup returns CDR1 MDHEN and CDR2 SYDVKM. The CDR3 has 16 residues. The CDR3 loop reads CASSFRLGQGNQPQHF. As DNA, the CDR3 is TGTGCCAGCAGTTTTCGTTTAGGACAGGGAAATCAGCCCCAGCATTTT.

The table lists this clonotype with many counts. The chain couples TRBV28 to TRBJ1-5; no reliable D call. CDR1 MDHEN and CDR2 SYDVKM come from the germline V gene. The CDR3 has 15 amino acids. Trimming shortened V by 1 base and J by 5 bases, and 12 bases separated the two germline ends. CDR3 amino acids: CASSLSTREDQPQHF. The CDR3 nucleotides read TGTGCCAGCAGTTTATCGACAAGGGAGGATCAGCCCCAGCATTTT.

The chain couples TRBV7-3 to TRBJ2-1; unclear D gene. The CDR3 spans 16 residues. Per germline, CDR1 SGHTA and CDR2 FQGTGA. V was pared by 0 bases and J by 5 bases, with 14 bases between. The CDR3 reads CASSLTGSRQDNEQFF. DNA of the CDR3: TGTGCCAGCAGCTTAACTGGGTCGAGGCAAGACAATGAGCAGTTCTTC.

On this clonotype: It may be a read error: a sequence one base away is much more abundant. The gene calls are TRBV6-2 or TRBV6-3 and TRBJ1-6; unclear D gene. Trimming left V 4 bases short and J 12 bases short, with 13 bases between. Germline assignment: CDR1 MNHEY and CDR2 SVGEGT. CDR3 size: 13 residues. For the CDR3, the DNA is TGTGCCAGCAGTTTTGCGGCACCTAGACCCCTCCACTTT. Translation: CASSFAAPRPLHF.

This clonotype was seen repeatedly, ten times or more. The chain recombines TRBV13 with TRBJ2-1; the D is unclear. Germline V lookup: CDR1 PRHDT, CDR2 FYEKMQ (reference sequence). With 0 bases removed from V and 6 bases from J, the gap between germline ends came to 6 bases. CDR3 length equals 13 residues. CDR3 in amino acids: CASSLGRLNEQFF. The CDR3 DNA reads as TGTGCCAGCAGCTTAGGCCGCCTCAATGAGCAGTTCTTC.

This clonotype was seen many times. The genes are TRBV24-1 and TRBJ2-2; TRBD2 aligns across 9 bases. The CDR3 has 16 residues. Losses at the gene ends were 4 bases for V and 4 bases for J; bases not matched to a gene: 6. CDR1 is KGHDR and CDR2 is SFDVKD in the germline V gene. The CDR3 nucleotides read TGTGCCACCAGTGAGTTAGCGGGAGTCGGCACCGGGGAGCTGTTTTTT. Its translation: CATSELAGVGTGELFF.

The V and J genes are TRBV28 and TRBJ2-1; 16 nucleotides line up with TRBD2. Germline assignment: CDR1 MDHEN and CDR2 SYDVKM. The ends lost 11 bases at V and 5 bases at J; junction bases unmatched: 0. This CDR3 has 13 amino acids. CDR3 sequence reads: CAGTSGRDNEQFF. CDR3 bases: TGTGCCGGGACTAGCGGGAGGGACAATGAGCAGTTCTTC.

Many counts were recorded for this clonotype. This chain links TRBV10-3 with TRBJ2-1; 13 bases are a match to TRBD2. Germline lookup yields CDR1 ENHRY and CDR2 SYGVKD. V was pared by 4 bases and J by 6 bases, with 21 bases of the junction left unmatched. The CDR3 loop spans 21 amino acids. CDR3 DNA: TGTGCCATCAGTGCCCCAGTCGGCGCTCCGACTAGCGGGGGGCGAGGCAATGAGCAGTTCTTC. Translated: CAISAPVGAPTSGGRGNEQFF.

This clonotype was seen at least ten times. The chain combines TRBV7-2 with TRBJ1-5; possible D gene TRBD1, 5 bases. Germline loops: CDR1 SGHTA, CDR2 FQGNSA. This CDR3 region has 16 residues. V dropped 2 bases and J dropped 2 bases, with 13 bases sitting between them. For the CDR3, the DNA is TGTGCCAGCAGCTTATCTCCAGGGAACGGCAATCAGCCCCAGCATTTT. The encoded protein is CASSLSPGNGNQPQHF.

This clonotype appeared a few times. The chain joins TRBV12-3 or TRBV12-4 to TRBJ2-5; D unclear. V dropped 5 bases and J dropped 5 bases, with 15 bases sitting between them. This CDR3 is 14 amino acids long. CDR3: CASSPPKVRETQYF. In DNA form, the CDR3 reads TGTGCCAGCAGTCCCCCAAAAGTCCGTGAGACCCAGTACTTC.

This clonotype was recorded many times. The chain joins TRBV2 to TRBJ2-2; 8 positions agree with TRBD1. V lost 5 bases to trimming and J lost 3 bases; unmatched junction nucleotides: 5. Germline loops: CDR1 SNHLY, CDR2 FYNNEI. CDR3 length: 15 amino acids. The CDR3 is CASSSQGVHTGELFF. CDR3 coding DNA: TGTGCCAGCAGTTCACAGGGGGTCCACACCGGGGAGCTGTTTTTT.

This chain joins TRBV7-3 and TRBJ2-4; 10 positions agree with TRBD2. V was pared by 6 bases and J by 5 bases, with 13 bases of the junction left unmatched. Germline V gene sequence: CDR1 SGHTA, CDR2 FQGTGA. There are 17 residues in the CDR3. CDR3 sequence: CASRKNLSGRSENIQYF. CDR3 in DNA: TGTGCCAGCAGGAAAAACCTTAGCGGGAGGAGCGAAAACATTCAGTACTTC.

The chain is built from TRBV10-3 and TRBJ2-5, with D perhaps matching TRBD1 (6 bases). The CDR3 sequence is 13 residues long. Trimming took off 8 bases at V and 5 bases at J, with 15 bases between the two ends. Germline CDR1 and CDR2: ENHRY and SYGVKD. This chain's CDR3 is CAIRPGANETQYF. The CDR3, as DNA: TGTGCCATCCGGCCAGGGGCTAACGAGACCCAGTACTTC.